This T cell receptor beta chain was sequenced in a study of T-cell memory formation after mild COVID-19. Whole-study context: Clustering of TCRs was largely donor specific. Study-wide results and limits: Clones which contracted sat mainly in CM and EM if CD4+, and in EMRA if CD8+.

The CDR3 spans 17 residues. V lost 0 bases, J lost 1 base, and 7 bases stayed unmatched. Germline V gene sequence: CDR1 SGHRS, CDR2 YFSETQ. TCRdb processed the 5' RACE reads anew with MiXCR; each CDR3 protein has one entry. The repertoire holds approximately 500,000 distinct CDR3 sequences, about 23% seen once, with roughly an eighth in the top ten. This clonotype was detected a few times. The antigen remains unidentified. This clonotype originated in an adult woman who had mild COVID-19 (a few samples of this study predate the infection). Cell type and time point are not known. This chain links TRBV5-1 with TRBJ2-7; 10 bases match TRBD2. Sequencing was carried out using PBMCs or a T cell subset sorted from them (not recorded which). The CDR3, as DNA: TGCGCCAGCAGCTTGGAAACGGGACTAGCGAATTCCTACGAGCAGTACTTC. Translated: CASSLETGLANSYEQYF.